A single sample gave rise to the 14 T cell receptor beta chains below, sequenced in a study of a mutant IDH1 vaccine in newly diagnosed glioma. Which antigens these TCRs recognize remains unknown. Stated time point: week 11, during vaccination. Doses comprised 300 ug of mutant IDH1 20-mer peptide each, plus topical imiquimod. Here immunoSEQ multiplex PCR was the method, and the copy in TCRdb shows in-frame clones only, minus some. Of tens of thousands of clones detected, about 70% appear once; the ten largest clones hold around 10%. The source was peripheral blood mononuclear cells (PBMCs), collected from a glioma patient whose treatment included an IDH1 peptide vaccine. The receptor source for this set is a man younger than 35 with glioma. Some clones in this sample may be carry-over from other donors' samples.

The chain links TRBV2 to TRBJ1-2, with unresolved D. Germline values: CDR1 SNHLY, CDR2 FYNNEI. The CDR3 is 15 amino acids. Trimming removed 7 bases from V and 0 bases from J, with 15 bases in between. The DNA for the CDR3 is TGTGCCAGCAACGGGAATTATTTTTCTAACTATGGCTACACCTTC. It yields the protein CASNGNYFSNYGYTF.

The genes are TRBV7-2 and TRBJ2-3; 10 bases align to TRBD2. The V segment lost 4 bases and the J segment 2 bases; nucleotides outside the gene matches: 6. CDR3 length equals 16 residues. Per germline, CDR1 SGHTA and CDR2 FQGNSA. The CDR3 loop reads CASSSPSGGLTDTQYF. The DNA for the CDR3 is TGTGCCAGCAGCTCCCCTAGCGGGGGCCTCACAGATACGCAGTATTTT.

Only a few counts were recorded for this clone. The chain couples TRBV6-4 to TRBJ2-3; 9 bases align to TRBD2. Trimming at V came to 0 bases and at J to 4 bases, leaving 2 bases not matched to a gene. This CDR3 has 15 residues. From germline, CDR1 is MRHNA and CDR2 SNTAGT. CDR3 amino acids: CASSDSRGGPDTQYF. CDR3 nucleotide sequence: TGTGCCAGCAGTGACTCGCGGGGGGGCCCAGATACGCAGTATTTT.

The V gene is TRBV7-9, the J gene TRBJ1-4; 7 bases line up with TRBD1. V lost 5 bases to trimming and J lost 3 bases; unmatched junction nucleotides: 6. This CDR3 is built from 15 residues. The germline CDR1 and CDR2 sequences are SEHNR and FQNEAQ (reference sequence). The CDR3 loop is CASSPRQGPNEKLFF. In nucleotides, the CDR3 is TGTGCCAGCAGCCCCCGACAGGGTCCTAATGAAAAACTGTTTTTT.

CDR3 in amino acids: CASSPHPNTEAFF. The CDR3 coding sequence is TGTGCCAGCAGTCCACACCCGAACACTGAAGCTTTCTTT. This chain connects TRBV14 to TRBJ1-1; no reliable D call. The CDR3 has 13 amino acids. Germline V gives CDR1 SGHDN, CDR2 FVKESK. The germline V and J ends were trimmed by 6 bases and 1 base, with 9 bases remaining between them.

This clone was recorded once. The chain links TRBV9 to TRBJ2-2; TRBD2 might be the D (6 bases). V was shortened by 2 bases and J by 5 bases, with 16 bases between the two germline ends. From germline, CDR1 is SGDLS and CDR2 YYNGEE. The CDR3 has 16 residues. The CDR3 here is CASSVPSGVGTGELFF. CDR3 bases: TGTGCCAGCAGCGTCCCGTCGGGGGTTGGGACCGGGGAGCTGTTTTTT.

The genes are TRBV2 and TRBJ1-5; the D is unclear. Germline-derived CDR1 and CDR2 are SNHLY and FYNNEI. V lost 6 bases and J lost 11, with 17 bases in between. CDR3 length: 13 residues. CDR3 in DNA: TGTGCCAGCAGGCAAGTGATAGCGGGTACCCAGCATTTT. Its translation is CASRQVIAGTQHF.

Comments on this clone: One end of the junction is discordant with germline, which a read error may explain. This chain connects TRBV28 to TRBJ1-1; D not certain. CDR1 is MDHEN and CDR2 is SYDVKM in the germline V gene. The CDR3 is 12 amino acids. The CDR3 protein is CASSREGFGILF. The CDR3 nucleotides read TGTGCCAGCAGCCGGGAGGGTTTTGGGATCCTGTTT.

This clone has a handful of counts. This rearrangement joins TRBV28 to TRBJ1-1, with D possibly TRBD1 on 6 matching bases. Looked up from germline, CDR1 is MDHEN and CDR2 is SYDVKM. V was cut by 3 bases and J by 1 base, with 9 bases left in between. CDR3 length: 14 residues. DNA for the CDR3: TGTGCCAGCAGTTTGACACAGGGGAACACTGAAGCTTTCTTT. Amino acids: CASSLTQGNTEAFF.

The chain employs TRBV4-3 and TRBJ2-2; 8 positions agree with TRBD1. V shed 1 base, J shed 5 bases, and the junction held 6 bases outside the gene matches. CDR1 and CDR2 (germline): LGHNA, YSLEER. There are 16 residues in the CDR3. The CDR3 DNA sequence: TGCGCCAGCAGCCAAGGCCGGGACAGGAGTACCGGGGAGCTGTTTTTT. Its translation: CASSQGRDRSTGELFF.

The chain carries TRBV30 and TRBJ2-3, with 8 positions matching TRBD1. Germline values: CDR1 GTSNPN, CDR2 SVGIG (reference sequence). CDR3 length: 13 residues. V was clipped by 2 bases and J by 8 bases; unmatched bases: 6. CDR3 loop: CAWSRQGASTQYF. In nucleotides, the CDR3 is TGTGCCTGGAGTCGGCAGGGGGCAAGTACGCAGTATTTT.

The CDR3 spells CASSGGLPSGNEQFF. The CDR3 bases are TGTGCCAGCAGCGGGGGACTACCAAGTGGCAATGAGCAGTTCTTC. The V gene is TRBV9, the J gene TRBJ2-1; 7 bases align to TRBD2. Germline loops: CDR1 SGDLS, CDR2 YYNGEE. CDR3 size: 15 residues. The J segment lost 6 bases and the V segment lost 3 bases, leaving 9 bases of the junction unmatched.

J is TRBJ2-7 and V is TRBV7-2; the D is unclear. Germline V gene lookup returns CDR1 SGHTA and CDR2 FQGNSA. The CDR3 consists of 11 residues. V lost 1 base and J lost 6, with 4 bases in between. As DNA, the CDR3 is TGTGCCAGCAGCTTAGGTCCCGAGCAGTACTTC. This translates into CASSLGPEQYF.

The rearrangement links TRBV12-2 to TRBJ2-3; the DNA was not compared with TRBD2, the D call given in the table. TRBV12-2 is a pseudogene locus. This CDR3 has 16 residues. The CDR3 nucleotides read TGTGCAAGTCGGGCCTTCCCCGACTCCTGCACAGATACGCAGTATTTT. This sequence encodes CASRAFPDSCTDTQYF.